The rows below give T cell receptor beta chains drawn from one sample of a study of CXCR3-negative and CXCR3-positive naive CD8 T cells. TCRdb reprocessed the 5' RACE reads and keeps a single row for each CDR3 protein, giving no DNA. Its table lists 150,000 to 160,000 distinct CDR3 sequences. Material: naive CXCR3+ CD8+ T cells from blood. The receptors shown here come from a human donor in good health. Some clones in this sample may be carry-over from other donors' samples. CDR3s include the opening cysteine and the closing phenylalanine or tryptophan.

j_call v_call cdr3_aa
TRBJ1-5 TRBV7-9 CASSGTLTGGNQPQHF
TRBJ2-3 TRBV19 CATAGVGGVYTQYF
TRBJ2-7 TRBV7-2 CASSLGDRDYEQYF
TRBJ2-7 TRBV5-6 CASSPGVGFPEQYF
TRBJ2-3 TRBV7-6 CASSPGIEAQYF
TRBJ2-5 TRBV7-9 CVSRDFQETQYF
TRBJ2-7 TRBV7-9 CASSPSNSYEQYF
TRBJ2-7 TRBV11-1 CASSLTESYEQYF
TRBJ2-7 TRBV20-1 CSATLLGDEQYF
TRBJ1-6 TRBV28 CGSCVGSSPLHF
TRBJ2-1 TRBV19 CASSISHLGVYNEQFF